The following is a TCR beta chain sequence with its context. Its antigen remains unidentified. These data originate in a study of cytomegalovirus exposure and HLA in healthy donors. CDR3 length equals 15 residues. Trimming at V came to 5 bases and at J to 2 bases, leaving 4 bases not matched to a gene. Per the germline V gene, CDR1 is MNHNS and CDR2 is SASEGT. Profiling relied on immunoSEQ multiplex PCR, and the TCRdb table lists in-frame clones only, not all of them. Of hundreds of thousands of clones detected, about nine tenths appear once; the ten largest clones hold 0.83%. Whole-study findings and limits: A few CMV-associated chains were confirmed in vitro to be specific for CMV antigens.

The chain employs TRBV6-1 and TRBJ2-1, with 9 nucleotides matching TRBD2. The receptor was derived from a woman between 18 and 29 years old in good health and CMV-seronegative. Sequenced: PBMCs. The CDR3 sequence: CASSISGRAYNEQFF. The CDR3 region has the DNA TGTGCCAGCAGTATTAGCGGGAGAGCCTACAATGAGCAGTTCTTC.